These T cell receptor beta chains were read from a single sample in a study of cytomegalovirus exposure and HLA in healthy donors. Clones were read by immunoSEQ multiplex PCR, and TCRdb kept only the in-frame ones, dropping some. The repertoire holds approximately 260,000 clones, with just over 85% as singletons. The sample taken for sequencing was PBMCs. The source of these receptors is a young woman in good health and CMV-seronegative. Each CDR3 is given with its conserved first and last residue. The D gene is left open where the match is weak. Size is omitted from some rows. Given values are once, few, many or a class for expanded clones.

d_call	clone_size	v_call	cdr3_length	j_call	cdr3_nt	cdr3_aa
TRBD2	NA	TRBV11-3	14	TRBJ2-7	TGTGCCAGCAGCCCGCCGCGGGAGCCCTACGAGCAGTACTTC	CASSPPREPYEQYF
NA	NA	TRBV7-9	13	TRBJ2-2	TGTGCCAGCAGCTTAGCAGGGGCCGGGGAGCTGTTTTTT	CASSLAGAGELFF
NA	NA	TRBV5-1	15	TRBJ2-5	TGCGCCAGCAGCTTGACAGGGTTTACTCTTGAGACCCAGTACTTC	CASSLTGFTLETQYF
NA	NA	TRBV11-3	16	TRBJ1-2	TGTGCCAGCAGCTTAGCCGGACAGTTGTACCGGTATGGCTACACCTTC	CASSLAGQLYRYGYTF
TRBD1	NA	TRBV7-9	15	TRBJ2-7	TGTGCCAGCAGCCATACGCGACAGGGTGGCTACGAGCAGTACTTC	CASSHTRQGGYEQYF
TRBD1	NA	TRBV28	16	TRBJ1-2	TGTGCCAGCAGTTTAAAAATCGGGACAGCTGCCTATGGCTACACCTTC	CASSLKIGTAAYGYTF
NA	NA	TRBV7-2	12	TRBJ2-7	TGTGCCAGCAGCTTAGAGATCGGCGAGCAGTACTTC	CASSLEIGEQYF
TRBD1	NA	TRBV11-3	13	TRBJ1-2	TGTGCCAGCAGCTTGGGGACAGCCTATGGCTACACCTTC	CASSLGTAYGYTF
NA	once	TRBV9	16	TRBJ2-3	TGTGCCAGCAGCGTAGAGCAGGGGGGTGGCACAGATACGCAGTATTTT	CASSVEQGGGTDTQYF
TRBD2	NA	TRBV14	15	TRBJ2-5	TGTGCCAGCAGCCAAGATGAGACTAGCGGAGAGACCCAGTACTTC	CASSQDETSGETQYF
TRBD2	NA	TRBV5-1	17	TRBJ2-1	TGCGCCAGCAGCTTGGGGCCTAGCGGGAGGCTGGGGAATGAGCAGTTCTTC	CASSLGPSGRLGNEQFF
NA	NA	TRBV30	16	TRBJ2-1	TGTGCCTGGGCCGAAATCCCCTCTAGCTCCTACAATGAGCAGTTCTTC	CAWAEIPSSSYNEQFF
TRBD1	few	TRBV10-3	13	TRBJ1-1	TGTGCCACCTCCGGGACAGGTGACACTGAAGCTTTCTTT	CATSGTGDTEAFF
NA	NA	TRBV7-9	17	TRBJ2-7	TGTGCCAGCAGCTTTTCACGTCGGACATCCAATCTCTACGAGCAGTACTTC	CASSFSRRTSNLYEQYF
NA	few	TRBV12-5	13	TRBJ2-7	TGTGCTAGTGCAACGACATACTCCTACGAGCAGTACTTC	CASATTYSYEQYF
NA	NA	TRBV29-1	12	TRBJ2-7	TGCAGCGTTGTGGCCGAAAACTACGAGCAGTACTTC	CSVVAENYEQYF
TRBD1	NA	TRBV28	17	TRBJ1-1	TGTGCCAGCAGTCCTAGGAGAGGGGGCGGCAGGAACACTGAAGCTTTCTTT	CASSPRRGGGRNTEAFF
TRBD1	once	TRBV9	15	TRBJ1-4	TGTGCCAGCAGCGCCCGGACAGGCTACAATGAAAAACTGTTTTTT	CASSARTGYNEKLFF
NA	NA	TRBV11-3	13	TRBJ2-7	TGTGCCAGCAGCTTTTCGGACAGCCACGAGCAGTACTTC	CASSFSDSHEQYF
TRBD2	NA	TRBV5-1	20	TRBJ2-7	TGCGCCAGCAGCTTAAGGACTAGCGGGGACAGCAAGTCAATTTTTTACGAGCAGTACTTC	CASSLRTSGDSKSIFYEQYF
TRBD1	NA	TRBV27	15	TRBJ1-1	TGTGCCAGCAGTTTGGGGACAGGGATCATCACTGAAGCTTTCTTT	CASSLGTGIITEAFF
TRBD1	NA	TRBV5-1	13	TRBJ2-7	TGCGCCAGCAGCCTAGGGACAGGGATCGAGCAGTACTTC	CASSLGTGIEQYF
TRBD1	NA	TRBV2	14	TRBJ2-7	TGTGCCAGCAGTGAAGGGACAGGGCCCTACGAGCAGTACTTC	CASSEGTGPYEQYF
NA	NA	TRBV28	15	TRBJ1-2	TGTGCCAGCAGTTTCACCACAGGGATTAATTTTGGCTACACCTTC	CASSFTTGINFGYTF
NA	NA	TRBV4-1	13	TRBJ1-4	TGCGCCAGCAGCCAACCACGGAATGAAAAACTGTTTTTT	CASSQPRNEKLFF
NA	NA	TRBV6-9	12	TRBJ1-2	TGTGCCAGCATTGAGGGCAACTATGGCTACACCTTC	CASIEGNYGYTF